Described below is a single TCR beta chain sequence and its context. This clonotype was picked up a small number of times. Its antigen is not yet known. Per-base qualities were not stored, and no clone one base away is much larger. Full-length TCR variable regions were amplified by 5' RACE PCR with constant-region reverse primers, and semi-nested PCR with Nested Universal Primer A was subsequently performed. Using the ReliaPrep RNA Cell Miniprep System, total RNA was extracted, and the SMARTer RACE 5'/3' Kit was then used to reverse transcribe the RNA into 5'RACE-ready cDNA. An Illumina MiSeq was used to sequence the full-length TCR alpha and beta libraries, which had been barcoded with multiplex adaptors. In the source study's methods: For each of nine subset-tissue groups, sequencing data from the five patients were pooled, and the groups were compared by unsupervised clustering of TCR gene usage. The Morisita-Horn index was used to calculate repertoire similarity, with shared sequences weighted by how much each contributed to each repertoire. The public reads were reprocessed in TCRdb via fastp at Q25 and MiXCR, keeping in-frame beta chains. Each record represents a unique CDR3 protein, reported with the most common genes and DNA among its rows. The authors' filters were not applied to this entry. For this sample there are about 64,000 distinct CDR3 sequences; around a fifth appear just once. Just under 3% of the sample rests with the top ten.

The sample originates from a study (dated by TCRdb to the mid-2010s). For context, the study as a whole: Whether tumor-infiltrating Tregs in breast cancer are recruited from blood Tregs or converted in situ from other CD4+ T cell subsets was tested.

Broad study findings and their caveats: The TCR alpha and beta sequences of tumor-infiltrating Tregs showed the greatest overlap with tumor naive CD4+ T cells, followed by blood naive CD4+ T cells. Tumor memory CD4+ T cell TCR gene usage clustered with blood and lymph node memory CD4+ cells and lymph node naive CD4+ cells. The validation in the larger cohort was limited to a single TCR beta V-J rearrangement instead of whole repertoires.

Memory CD4+ T cells were isolated as CD4+CD45RO+CD25- cells. Tregs, naive and memory CD4+ T cells from tumor, blood and ipsilateral draining lymph nodes of five breast cancer patients underwent full-length TCR alpha and beta sequencing. Tumor tissue, along with lymph nodes from ipsilateral axillary dissection, was perfused with PBS, minced, and then digested using collagenase I and hyaluronidase. Mononuclear cells from lymph nodes or approximately 50 ml of peripheral blood were isolated by Ficoll density gradient centrifugation. FACS confirmed that the sorted cell populations were more than 90% pure. The CDR3 sequence holds 18 residues, the cysteine and phenylalanine included. Here the CDR3 DNA is all that survives: 54 bases in frame from base 1. Germline trimming: 2 bases from V, 1 base from J; junction bases outside gene matches: 10. CDR1 and CDR2 are read off the germline V gene as KGHSH and LQKENI.

Here the chain combines TRBV18 and TRBJ2-7; the central 11 bases match TRBD2. The TCR comes from a female donor with breast cancer. The specimen sequenced was memory CD4+ T cells sorted from a lymph node. The cell subset or site label corresponds to: memory CD4+ T cells, CD4+CD45RO+CD25-. The CDR3 reads CASSPRLAGGTGSYEQYF. The base sequence is TGTGCCAGCTCACCAAGGCTAGCGGGGGGAACAGGGTCCTACGAGCAGTACTTC.